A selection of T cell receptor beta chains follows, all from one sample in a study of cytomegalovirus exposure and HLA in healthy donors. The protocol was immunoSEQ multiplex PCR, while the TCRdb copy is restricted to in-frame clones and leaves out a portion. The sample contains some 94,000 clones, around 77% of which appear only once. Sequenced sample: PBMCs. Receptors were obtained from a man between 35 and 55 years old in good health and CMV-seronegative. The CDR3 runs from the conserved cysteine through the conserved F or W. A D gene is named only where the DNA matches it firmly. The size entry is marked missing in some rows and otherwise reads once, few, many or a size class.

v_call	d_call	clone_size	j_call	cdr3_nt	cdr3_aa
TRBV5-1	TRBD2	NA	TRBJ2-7	TGCGCCAGCAGCTTGGGAGACTTAGCGGGGTCTAATCCGTACTTC	CASSLGDLAGSNPYF
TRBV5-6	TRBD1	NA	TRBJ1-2	TGTGCCAGCAGCTTGGAACCAGGGGGGTATTTCTATGGCTACACCTTC	CASSLEPGGYFYGYTF
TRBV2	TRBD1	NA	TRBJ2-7	TGTGCCAGCAAATTAGGGGGCAGGTACGAGCAGTACTTC	CASKLGGRYEQYF
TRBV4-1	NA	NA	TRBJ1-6	TGCGCCAGCAGCCAAAGATATTCTACCTATAATTCACCCCTCCACTTT	CASSQRYSTYNSPLHF
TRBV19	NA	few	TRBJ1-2	TGTGCCAGTAGTATCTCCCGGGACACCTTCTATGGCTACACCTTC	CASSISRDTFYGYTF
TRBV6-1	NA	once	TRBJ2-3	TGTGCCAGCAGTACCTACGCGGATACGCAGTATTTT	CASSTYADTQYF
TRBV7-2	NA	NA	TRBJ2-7	TGTGCCAGCAGCTCCGAACTAGTTCACGAGCAGTACTTC	CASSSELVHEQYF
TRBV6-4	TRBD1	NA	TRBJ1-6	TGTGCCAGCAGTGACCAGACAGGGAATTCACCCCTCCACTTT	CASSDQTGNSPLHF
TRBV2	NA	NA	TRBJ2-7	TGTGCCAGCACACAGACAGGCACCTACGAGCAGTACTTC	CASTQTGTYEQYF
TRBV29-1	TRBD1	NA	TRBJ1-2	TGCAGCGTTGATCAGTCAGGGGGCAGGTGGGACTATGGCTACAACTTC	CSVDQSGGRWDYGYNF
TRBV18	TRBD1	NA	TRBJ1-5	TGTGCCAGCTCACCAAGGGACAGAAGCAATCAGCCCCAGCATTTT	CASSPRDRSNQPQHF
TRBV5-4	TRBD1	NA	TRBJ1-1	TGTGCCAGCAGCCGCTGGGACAGGGACACTGAAGCTTTCTTT	CASSRWDRDTEAFF
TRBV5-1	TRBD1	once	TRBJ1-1	TGCGCCAGCAGCCTACAGGGGGGGAACACTGAAGCTTTCTTT	CASSLQGGNTEAFF
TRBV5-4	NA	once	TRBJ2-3	TGTGCCAGCAGCTTGGCGGGTGTGGCGGGGGGACAGGATACGCAGTATTTT	CASSLAGVAGGQDTQYF
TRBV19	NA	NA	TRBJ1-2	TGTGCCAGTAGTCAAACACAGGGTTACGGCTACACCTTC	CASSQTQGYGYTF
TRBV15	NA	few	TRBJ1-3	TGTGCCACCAGCGCCTCGGGCAGGGTTTCTGGAAACACCATATATTTT	CATSASGRVSGNTIYF
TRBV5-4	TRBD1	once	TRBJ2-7	TGTGCCAGCAGCTTGGCCGTGACAGGGGTCCACGAGCAGTACTTC	CASSLAVTGVHEQYF
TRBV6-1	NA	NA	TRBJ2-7	TGTGCCAGCAGTGAAATTTCGGTCACCGAGCAGTACTTC	CASSEISVTEQYF
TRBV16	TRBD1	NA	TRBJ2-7	TGTGCCAGCAGCCGAAACAGGGGGGCTCTCGAGCAGTACTTC	CASSRNRGALEQYF
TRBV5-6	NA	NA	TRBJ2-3	TGTGCCAGCAGCCACTGGGGGGGGCGGGGCACAGATACGCAGTATTTT	CASSHWGGRGTDTQYF
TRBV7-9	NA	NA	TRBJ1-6	TGTGCCAGCAGCGCTCAGGGCAGCGATTCACCCCTCCACTTT	CASSAQGSDSPLHF
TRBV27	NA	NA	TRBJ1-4	TGTGCCAGCATCCCTCGGAGCAGTAATGAAAAACTGTTTTTT	CASIPRSSNEKLFF
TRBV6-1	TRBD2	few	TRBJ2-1	TGTGCCAGCAGTGAAGTCGGTTTAGCGGGGGTAGATGAGCAGTTCTTC	CASSEVGLAGVDEQFF
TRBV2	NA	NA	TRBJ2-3	TGTGCCAGCAGCCCGGAGAGCACAGATACGCAGTATTTT	CASSPESTDTQYF
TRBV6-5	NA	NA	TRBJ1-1	TGTGCCAGCAGTTACCAACGGGGTACTGAAGCTTTCTTT	CASSYQRGTEAFF
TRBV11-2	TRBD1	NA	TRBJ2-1	TGTGCCAGCAGAAAAGGGGGCAGCTCCCACAATGAGCAGTTCTTC	CASRKGGSSHNEQFF
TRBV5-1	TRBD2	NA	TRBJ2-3	TGCGCCAGCAGCTTTGGACTAGCGGGCACAGATACGCAGTATTTT	CASSFGLAGTDTQYF
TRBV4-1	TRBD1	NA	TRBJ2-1	TGCGCCAGCAGCCTAAAGTCGACAGGGGGTCATGATGAGCAGTTCTTC	CASSLKSTGGHDEQFF
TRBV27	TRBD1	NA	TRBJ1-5	TGTGCCAGCAGTTTATCGGGACAGCCTAGGGGCAATCAGCCCCAGCATTTT	CASSLSGQPRGNQPQHF
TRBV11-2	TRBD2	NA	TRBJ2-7	TGTGCCAGCAGCTTGACTAGCGGGAGCCACGAGCAGTACTTC	CASSLTSGSHEQYF
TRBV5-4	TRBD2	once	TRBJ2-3	TGTGCCAGCAGCGGGGCGGGGGGGCCAGATACGCAGTATTTT	CASSGAGGPDTQYF
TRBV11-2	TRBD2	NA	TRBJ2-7	TGTGCCAGCAGCCCGCGGGGGTGGGGGAAGAACTCCTACGAGCAGTACTTC	CASSPRGWGKNSYEQYF
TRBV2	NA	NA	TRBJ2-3	TGTGCCAGCAGTACGGGCGGGGTGACAGATACGCAGTATTTT	CASSTGGVTDTQYF
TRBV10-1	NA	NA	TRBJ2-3	TGCGCCAGCAGCGATACTAGCTTCTCTAGCACAGATACGCAGTATTTT	CASSDTSFSSTDTQYF
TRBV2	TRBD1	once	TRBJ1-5	TGTGCCAGCAGTGGACAGGGTGTCTATCAGCCCCAGCATTTT	CASSGQGVYQPQHF
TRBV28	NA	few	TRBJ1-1	TGTGCCAGCACCACCTATGAAACCCGGGGAACTGAAGCTTTCTTT	CASTTYETRGTEAFF
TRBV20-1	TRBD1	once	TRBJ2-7	TGCAGTGCTGAAGGGGGCCGCGAGCAGTACTTC	CSAEGGREQYF
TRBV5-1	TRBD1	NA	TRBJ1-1	TGCGCCAGCAGCGGCCGGGACAGGGCCACTGAAGCTTTCTTT	CASSGRDRATEAFF
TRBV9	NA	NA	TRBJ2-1	TGCCCGGTGAGGAAGCGGCCATACAATGAGCAGTTCTTC	CPVRKRPYNEQFF
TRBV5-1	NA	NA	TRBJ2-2	TGCGCCAGCAGCTTGGGACCTACAGGGTCGAACACCGGGGAGCTGTTTTTT	CASSLGPTGSNTGELFF
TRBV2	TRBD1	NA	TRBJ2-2	TGTGCCAGCAGTGGGGACAGACATTACACCGGGGAGCTGTTTTTT	CASSGDRHYTGELFF
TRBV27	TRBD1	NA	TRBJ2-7	TGTGCCAGCAGTCAGTGGGACAGACAGTACTTC	CASSQWDRQYF
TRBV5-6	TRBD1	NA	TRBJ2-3	TGTGCCAGCAGCTTGTACAGGGGGCCTAGCACAGATACGCAGTATTTT	CASSLYRGPSTDTQYF
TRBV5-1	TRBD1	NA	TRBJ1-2	TGCGCCAGCAGCTGGGGACAGACCGGAGGGGACTATGGCTACACCTTC	CASSWGQTGGDYGYTF
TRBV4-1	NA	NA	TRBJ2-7	TGCGCCAGCAGCCAAGATATCCCCCGCGCGCGGGAAATTACCGACGAGCAGTACTTC	CASSQDIPRAREITDEQYF